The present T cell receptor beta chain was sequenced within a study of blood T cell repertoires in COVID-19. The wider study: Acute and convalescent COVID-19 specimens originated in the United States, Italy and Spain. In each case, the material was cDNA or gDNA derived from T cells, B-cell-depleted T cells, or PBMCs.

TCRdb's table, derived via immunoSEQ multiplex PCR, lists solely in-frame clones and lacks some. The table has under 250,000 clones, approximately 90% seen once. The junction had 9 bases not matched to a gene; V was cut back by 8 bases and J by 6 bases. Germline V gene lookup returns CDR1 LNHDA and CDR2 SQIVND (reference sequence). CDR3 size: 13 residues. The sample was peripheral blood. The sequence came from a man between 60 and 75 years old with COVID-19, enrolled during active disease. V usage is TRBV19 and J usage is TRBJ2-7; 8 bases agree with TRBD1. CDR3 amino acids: CASRGQGAGEQYF. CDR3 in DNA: TGTGCCAGTCGCGGGCAGGGGGCGGGCGAGCAGTACTTC.